The 21 T cell receptor beta chains in this list originate from one sample, sequenced in a study of graft-versus-host responses after intestinal transplantation. Their cognate antigens are unknown. TCRdb's table, derived via immunoSEQ multiplex PCR, lists solely in-frame clones and lacks some. The data show approximately 46,000 clones, around 84% seen once. The sample in question was unstimulated CD4+ T cells sorted from spleen or lymph node cells, obtained before transplant. The receptors stem from a human donor who was the organ donor for an intestinal transplant.

Worth noting for this clone: In the same sample, other DNA sequences code for this CDR3. The V and J genes are TRBV4-1 and TRBJ2-1; 10 bases match TRBD2. This CDR3 comprises 16 residues. The germline CDR1 and CDR2 sequences are MGHRA and YSYEKL. J gave up 0 bases and V 4 bases, and 3 bases lay outside the gene matches. CDR3 region: CASSPRTSGSYNEQFF. Written as DNA, the CDR3 is TGCGCCAGCAGCCCTCGGACTAGCGGCTCCTACAATGAGCAGTTCTTC.

CDR3 DNA: TGTGCCAGCTCACCAGAGACAGGGGCAACTGAAGCTTTCTTT. Protein product: CASSPETGATEAFF. The chain carries TRBV18 and TRBJ1-1; the match to TRBD1 covers 8 bases. Germline lookup yields CDR1 KGHSH and CDR2 LQKENI. J was trimmed by 5 bases and V by 2 bases; bases with no gene match: 4. The CDR3 spans 14 residues.

This clone was detected only a few times. The chain recombines TRBV30 with TRBJ1-5; D might be TRBD1 (6 bases). Germline CDR1 is GTSNPN and CDR2 is SVGIG (reference sequence). This CDR3 spans 15 amino acids. Between the trimmed V and J ends, which lost 2 bases and 9 bases, there was a span of 20 bases. CDR3 residues: CAWSLAGGGQTPQHF. In nucleotides, the CDR3 is TGTGCCTGGAGTCTGGCAGGTGGGGGACAAACGCCCCAGCATTTT.

CDR3 region: CASSLDPGGGYTF. CDR3 DNA: TGTGCCAGCAGCTTGGATCCAGGGGGAGGCTACACCTTC. This sequence joins TRBV5-4 and TRBJ1-2; TRBD1 agrees at 7 bases. The CDR3 totals 13 residues. Trimming at V came to 0 bases and at J to 8 bases, leaving 4 bases not matched to a gene. Germline V gene lookup returns CDR1 SGHNT and CDR2 YYREEE (reference sequence).

This clone was picked up a small number of times. The chain carries TRBV7-6 and TRBJ2-7; possibly TRBD2 for D (6 bases). The germline gives CDR1 SGHVS, CDR2 FNYEAQ. This CDR3 comprises 13 residues. Trimming pared 4 bases from V and 6 bases from J, leaving 13 bases between. The CDR3 DNA follows: TGTGCCAGCAGCTCTATTGCACTAGCCGAGCAGTACTTC. Translating gives CASSSIALAEQYF. The variable domain in full, with the rest retrieved from reference TRBV7-6 and TRBJ2-7, is GAGVSQSPRYKVTKRGQDVALRCDPISGHVSLYWYRQALGQGPEFLTYFNYEAQQDKSGLPNDRFSAERPEGSISTLTIQRTEQRDSAMYRCASSSIALAEQYFGPGTRLTVT.

The V call is TRBV23-1, the J call TRBJ1-2; D is perhaps TRBD1 (6 bases). TRBV23-1 is reported as an ORF; its role is uncertain. The CDR3 is 14 amino acids. V was clipped by 7 bases and J by 0 bases, with 12 bases between them. CDR3 coding DNA: TGCGCCAGCACCCAAAGGGGGGCTAACTATGGCTACACCTTC. It translates to CASTQRGANYGYTF.

The rearrangement joins TRBV5-4 to TRBJ1-2; D unclear. The germline V and J ends were trimmed by 5 bases and 7 bases, with 21 bases remaining between them. This CDR3 comprises 15 residues. The V gene's germline CDR1 is SGHNT and CDR2 YYREEE (reference sequence). Here the CDR3 DNA reads TGTGCCAGCAGTCGCGGGGAGGAGAGATTCCTTGGCTACACCTTC. It yields the protein CASSRGEERFLGYTF.

The V gene is TRBV18, the J gene TRBJ2-2; 11 nucleotides agree with TRBD2. CDR1 is KGHSH and CDR2 is LQKENI in the germline V gene. The CDR3 is made up of 15 amino acids. V shed 4 bases and J 4 bases; nucleotides not matched to a gene: 2. The CDR3 loop reads CASSQLAGVTGELFF. Written as DNA, the CDR3 is TGTGCCAGCTCACAACTAGCGGGGGTCACCGGGGAGCTGTTTTTT.

The gene calls are TRBV7-9 and TRBJ1-1; TRBD1 matches 8 bases. J gave up 1 base and V 2 bases, and 9 bases lay outside the gene matches. From germline, CDR1 is SEHNR and CDR2 FQNEAQ (reference sequence). This CDR3 spans 17 amino acids. CDR3 nucleotides: TGTGCCAGCAGCTTAAGGGGCAGGGGGCCCACGAACACTGAAGCTTTCTTT. Its protein is CASSLRGRGPTNTEAFF.

The chain carries TRBV5-1 and TRBJ2-2, with TRBD1 matching 9 bases. Germline V CDR1 and CDR2: SGHRS, YFSETQ. V dropped 6 bases and J dropped 5; count of bases not matched to a gene: 8. This CDR3 spans 15 amino acids. The CDR3 DNA sequence: TGCGCCAGCATGGGGAGGACAGGGGTGACCGGGGAGCTGTTTTTT. It specifies CASMGRTGVTGELFF.

The chain couples TRBV13 to TRBJ2-3, with 7 positions matching TRBD1. The CDR3 length is 14 residues. Per germline, CDR1 PRHDT and CDR2 FYEKMQ (reference sequence). V was pared by 4 bases and J by 4 bases, with 5 bases of the junction left unmatched. CDR3 sequence: CASSYRTGADTQYF. CDR3 nucleotide sequence: TGTGCCAGCAGCTACCGGACAGGAGCAGATACGCAGTATTTT.

The chain employs TRBV7-2 and TRBJ2-5; TRBD2 matches 12 bases. Gene TRBJ2-7 matches the end of the DNA better, so the J call may be wrong. CDR3 length: 15 residues. Germline V gene lookup returns CDR1 SGHTA and CDR2 FQGNSA. The CDR3 loop is CASSLTSGSSYEQYF. CDR3 nucleotides: TGTGCCAGCAGCTTGACTAGCGGGAGCTCCTACGAGCAGTACTTC.

The chain carries TRBV6-5 and TRBJ2-5, with unresolved D. Between the trimmed V and J ends, which lost 2 bases and 2 bases, there was a span of 9 bases. Germline CDR1 and CDR2: MNHEY and SVGAGI. The CDR3 covers 14 residues. This chain's CDR3 is CASSYIDTQETQYF. CDR3 DNA sequence: TGTGCCAGCAGTTACATAGACACTCAAGAGACCCAGTACTTC.

V and J are TRBV5-1 and TRBJ1-1, with TRBD1 as a possible D gene (6 bases). The CDR3 is 16 residues long. Trimming took 0 bases from V and 2 from J, leaving 14 bases between them. CDR1 and CDR2 (germline): SGHRS, YFSETQ. CDR3 in DNA: TGCGCCAGCAGCTTGGGACAGGTTGGGGGTAACACTGAAGCTTTCTTT. The encoded protein is CASSLGQVGGNTEAFF.

J is TRBJ2-1 and V is TRBV7-2, with TRBD2 identical over 8 bases. The CDR3 has 18 amino acids. Trimming removed 1 base from V and 8 bases from J; junction bases left unmatched: 16. CDR1 is SGHTA and CDR2 is FQGNSA in the germline V gene. CDR3 region: CASSLGNQLAAPKDEQFF. The CDR3 bases are TGTGCCAGCAGCTTAGGAAATCAACTAGCGGCCCCTAAGGATGAGCAGTTCTTC.

This rearrangement joins TRBV29-1 to TRBJ2-1, with D hard to call. Trimming removed 5 bases at V and 0 bases at J, with 11 bases between. The CDR3 is 14 residues long. CDR1 and CDR2 (germline): SQVTM, ANQGSEA. The CDR3 DNA sequence: TGCAGCGTTCGACCAGAGAGCTCCTACAATGAGCAGTTCTTC. Protein: CSVRPESSYNEQFF.

As regards this clone: The junction departs from the called germline gene at one end, perhaps through a read error. The chain joins TRBV4-3 to TRBJ2-7; D is undetermined. The germline gives CDR1 LGHNA, CDR2 YSLEER. The CDR3 covers 14 residues. The CDR3 DNA is TGCGCCAGCGGCCAAGATTGGAGCTCCTACGAGCAGTACTTC. Its protein is CASGQDWSSYEQYF.

The chain is built from TRBV5-6 and TRBJ2-7; D remains unclear. This CDR3 is 12 amino acids long. From germline, CDR1 is SGHDT and CDR2 YYEEEE. The V end was cut by 7 bases, the J end by 7 bases, with 15 bases between. DNA for the CDR3: TGTGCCAGCTCCGGCCAGATGCGAGAGCAGTACTTC. Amino acids: CASSGQMREQYF. Variable domain in full (rest from reference TRBV5-6 and TRBJ2-7): DAGVTQSPTHLIKTRGQQVTLRCSPKSGHDTVSWYQQALGQGPQFIFQYYEEEERQRGNFPDRFSGHQFPNYSSELNVNALLLGDSALYLCASSGQMREQYFGPGTRLTVT.

V usage is TRBV6-4 and J usage is TRBJ1-2; tentative D call: TRBD1 (5 bases). Germline CDR1 is MRHNA and CDR2 is SNTAGT. V was pared by 2 bases and J by 4 bases, with 11 bases between. The CDR3 contains 14 residues. For the CDR3, the DNA is TGTGCCAGCAGTGACGGTCAGGGTGCCTATGGCTACACCTTC. It encodes CASSDGQGAYGYTF.

This clone was recorded a few times. The chain links TRBV7-9 to TRBJ1-1; D is undetermined. CDR1 is SEHNR and CDR2 is FQNEAQ in the germline V gene (reference sequence). This CDR3 has 15 residues. Trimming stripped 5 bases from V and 1 base from J, with 14 bases between. The CDR3 DNA is TGTGCCAGCAGCCCGATAGGCGGCAGGAACACTGAAGCTTTCTTT. This codes for CASSPIGGRNTEAFF.

The DNA for the CDR3 is TGTGCCTGGGACCTAGGGAATGACCAGCCCCAGCATTTT. Translated, it gives CAWDLGNDQPQHF. The chain uses TRBV30 and TRBJ1-5, with D hard to call. This CDR3 spans 13 amino acids. Germline loops: CDR1 GTSNPN, CDR2 SVGIG (reference sequence). The V end lost 5 bases, the J end lost 7 bases, and 15 bases lay between the germline ends.